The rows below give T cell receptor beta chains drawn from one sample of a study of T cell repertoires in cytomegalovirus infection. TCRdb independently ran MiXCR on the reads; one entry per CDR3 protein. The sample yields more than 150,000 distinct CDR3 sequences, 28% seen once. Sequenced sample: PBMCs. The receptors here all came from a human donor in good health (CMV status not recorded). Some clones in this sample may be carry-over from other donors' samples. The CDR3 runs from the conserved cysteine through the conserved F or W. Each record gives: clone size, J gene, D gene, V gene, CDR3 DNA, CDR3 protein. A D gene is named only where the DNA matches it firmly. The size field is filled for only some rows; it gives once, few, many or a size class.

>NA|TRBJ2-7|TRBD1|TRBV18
TGTGCCAGCTCACCGACAGGGGGCCCCTACGAGCAGTACTTC
CASSPTGGPYEQYF
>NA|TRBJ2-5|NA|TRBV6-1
TGTGCCAGCAGTGAAATTCTATTCGAAGAGACCCAGTACTTC
CASSEILFEETQYF
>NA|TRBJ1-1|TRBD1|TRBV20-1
TGCAGTGCCCCGGGACAGGGGAGGGGAACTGAAGCTTTCTTT
CSAPGQGRGTEAFF
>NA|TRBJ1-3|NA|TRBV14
TGTGCCAGCAGCTCACGGATTGTCTCTGGAAACACCATATATTTT
CASSSRIVSGNTIYF
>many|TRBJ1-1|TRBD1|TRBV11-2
TGTGCCAGCAGCCTTCGGACAGGGGCCTCGAACACTGAAGCTTTCTTT
CASSLRTGASNTEAFF
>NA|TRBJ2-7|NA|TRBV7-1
TGTGCCAGCGGGAAGGATAGAAGCGAGCAGTACTTC
CASGKDRSEQYF
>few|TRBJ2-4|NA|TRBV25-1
TGTGCCAGCAGTGGGGGTCTAGCCAAAAACATTCAGTACTTC
CASSGGLAKNIQYF
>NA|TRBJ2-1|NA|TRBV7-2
TGTGCCAGCAGCTTAGCGGGGCCATTAAGTAATGAGCAGTTCTTC
CASSLAGPLSNEQFF
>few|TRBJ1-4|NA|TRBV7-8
TGTGCCAGCAGCTTAATCATAAGTCGGGGTCAGTCCAAGGAAAAACTGTTTTTT
CASSLIISRGQSKEKLFF
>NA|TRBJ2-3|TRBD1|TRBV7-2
TGTGCCAGCAGCTTAGGGGTGCAGGGACAGGGAGAACGGTCTACGCAGTATTTT
CASSLGVQGQGERSTQYF
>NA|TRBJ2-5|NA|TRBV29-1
TGCAGCGTTGAACACAGCTCCCAAGAGACCCAGTACTTC
CSVEHSSQETQYF
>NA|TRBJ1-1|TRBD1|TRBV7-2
TGTGCCAGCAGCTCATACAGGGGCCCCGGGGCTGAAGCTTTCTTT
CASSSYRGPGAEAFF
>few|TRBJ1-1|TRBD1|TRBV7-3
TGTGCCAGCAGCTTAAAGGCAGGGGGGAACACTGAAGCTTTCTTT
CASSLKAGGNTEAFF
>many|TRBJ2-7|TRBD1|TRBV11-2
TGTGCCAGCAGCCCAGGGACAGTTAGCTACGAGCAGTACTTC
CASSPGTVSYEQYF
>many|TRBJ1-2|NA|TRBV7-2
TGTGCCAGCAGCGGGGACACCTATGGCTACACCTTC
CASSGDTYGYTF
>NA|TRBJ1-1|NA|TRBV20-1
TGCAGTGCTAGAGATTGGAACACTGAAGCTTTCTTT
CSARDWNTEAFF
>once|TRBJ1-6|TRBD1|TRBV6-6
TGTGCCAGCAGTTACTCGGGGACAGTTCTCCACTTT
CASSYSGTVLHF
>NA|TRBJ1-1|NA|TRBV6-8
TGTGCCAGCAGTTACTCGGAGGAATTAAACACTGAAGCTTTCTTT
CASSYSEELNTEAFF
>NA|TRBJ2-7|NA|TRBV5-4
TGTGCCAGCAGCGTCGGTCGGCAGGGGGGGTCCTACGAGCAGTACTTC
CASSVGRQGGSYEQYF
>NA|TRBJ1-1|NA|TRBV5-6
TGTGCCAGCAGCTTGGAATGGGCAATGAACACTGAAGCTTTCTTT
CASSLEWAMNTEAFF
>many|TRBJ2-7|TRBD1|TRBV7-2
TGTGCCAGCAGCTTCAGCGGACAGGGGAGCCGCTACGAGCAGTACTTC
CASSFSGQGSRYEQYF
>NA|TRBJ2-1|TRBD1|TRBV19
TGTGCCAGTAGTGTACAGGGGACGTACTACAATGAGCAGTTCTTC
CASSVQGTYYNEQFF
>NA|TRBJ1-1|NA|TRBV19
TGTGCCAGTAGTGTCCTCGGGACACCAAGGGGGAACACTGAAGCTTTCTTT
CASSVLGTPRGNTEAFF
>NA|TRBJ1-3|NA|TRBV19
TGTGCCAGTAGCATGGACCGGAGCTCTGGAAACACCATATATTTT
CASSMDRSSGNTIYF
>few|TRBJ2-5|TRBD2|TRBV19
TGTGCCAGTTCGCGGGAGGGAGGCGAGACCCAGTACTTC
CASSREGGETQYF
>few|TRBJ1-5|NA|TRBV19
TGTGCCAGTAGTCCCCCGGGGGGTGCCCAGCCCCAGCATTTT
CASSPPGGAQPQHF
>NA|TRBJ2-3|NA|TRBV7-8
TGTGCCAGCAGCTTAGATTGGGGACTGGAAACCCGATATAGCACAGATACGCAGTATTTT
CASSLDWGLETRYSTDTQYF
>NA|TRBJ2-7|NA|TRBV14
TGTGCCAGCAGGGGGTATTGGGACTCCTTCGCGCAGTACTTC
CASRGYWDSFAQYF
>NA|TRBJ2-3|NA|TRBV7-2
TGTGCCAGCAGCTCACGCCCTTCTGGCCAAACAGATACGCAGTATTTT
CASSSRPSGQTDTQYF
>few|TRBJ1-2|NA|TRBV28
TGTGCCAGCAGTTTCTCGAGCGAGTCCTATGGCTACACCTTC
CASSFSSESYGYTF
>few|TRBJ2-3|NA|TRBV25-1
TGTGCCAGCAGTAGGACCGCCCCAGATACGCAGTATTTT
CASSRTAPDTQYF
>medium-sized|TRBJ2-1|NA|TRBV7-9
TGTGCCAGCAGCTTAGAACCGGGGGGCCGCCACAATGAGCAGTTCTTC
CASSLEPGGRHNEQFF
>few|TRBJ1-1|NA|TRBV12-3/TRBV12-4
TGTGCCAGCAGTTTAAATTCTAACACTGAAGCTTTCTTT
CASSLNSNTEAFF
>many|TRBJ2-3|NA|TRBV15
TGTGCCACCAGCAGAGATCTTCGTGCAGAATCTAGCACAGATACGCAGTATTTT
CATSRDLRAESSTDTQYF
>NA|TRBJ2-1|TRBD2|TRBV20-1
TGCAGTGCTGGTAGCGGGGGGGCCTACAATGAGCAGTTCTTC
CSAGSGGAYNEQFF
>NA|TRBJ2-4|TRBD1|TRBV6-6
TGTGCCAGCAGTTACTCACAGGGGGGAAACATTCAGTACTTC
CASSYSQGGNIQYF
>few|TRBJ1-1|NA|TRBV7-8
TGTGCCAGCAGCTCCGGAGGGGATGAAGCTTTCTTT
CASSSGGDEAFF
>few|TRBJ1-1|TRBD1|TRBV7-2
TGTGCCAGCAGCTTAGGAGATGGGACAGGGGGCTCTGAAGCTTTCTTT
CASSLGDGTGGSEAFF
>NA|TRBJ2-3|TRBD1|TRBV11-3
TGTGCCAGCAGCTTATTTGGGACAGGGGAGGATACGCAGTATTTT
CASSLFGTGEDTQYF
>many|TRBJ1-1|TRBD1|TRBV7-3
TGTGCCAGCAGCCCCATGGGACAGTTGAACACTGAAGCTTTCTTT
CASSPMGQLNTEAFF
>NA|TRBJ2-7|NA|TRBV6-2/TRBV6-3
TGTGCCAGCAGTTCCGACGGAACCTACGAGCAGTACTTC
CASSSDGTYEQYF
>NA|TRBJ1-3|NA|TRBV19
TGTGCCAGTAGTATAGGGGACTCTGGAAACACCATATATTTT
CASSIGDSGNTIYF
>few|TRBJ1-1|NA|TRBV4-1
TGCGCCAGCAGCCCCCGAGATGACCTCCTGGGGGGAAGGAGCACTGAAGCTTTCTTT
CASSPRDDLLGGRSTEAFF
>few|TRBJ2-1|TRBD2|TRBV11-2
TGTGCCAGCAGCCCCCCGGGACTAGCGGCTTACAATGAGCAGTTCTTC
CASSPPGLAAYNEQFF
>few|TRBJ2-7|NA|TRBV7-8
TGTGCCAGCAGCTTAAACAGGGACGACGAGCAGTACTTC
CASSLNRDDEQYF
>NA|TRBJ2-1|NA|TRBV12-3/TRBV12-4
TGTGCCAGCAGTTTGGGGAGGGGGGGTATCAATGAGCAGTTCTTC
CASSLGRGGINEQFF
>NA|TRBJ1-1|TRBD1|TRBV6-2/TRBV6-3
TGTGCCAGCGGAACACAGGGGGCGGAGACTGAAGCTTTCTTT
CASGTQGAETEAFF
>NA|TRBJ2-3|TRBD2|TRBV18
TGTGCCAGCTCATCAAGGGAGGGCGCCTGGTTTGCAGATACGCAGTATTTT
CASSSREGAWFADTQYF
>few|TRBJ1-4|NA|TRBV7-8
TGTGCCAGCAGCTTACCCGCAACTAATGAAAAACTGTTTTTT
CASSLPATNEKLFF
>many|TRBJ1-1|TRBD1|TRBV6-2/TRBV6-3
TGTGCCAGCAGGGGACAGGGGATGAACACTGAAGCTTTCTTT
CASRGQGMNTEAFF
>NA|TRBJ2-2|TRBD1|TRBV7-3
TGTGCCAGCGGAAGGACAGGGGACACCGGGGAGCTGTTTTTT
CASGRTGDTGELFF
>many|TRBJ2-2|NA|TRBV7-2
TGTGCCAGCAGCTTAACCCGGGCCGGGGAGCTGTTTTTT
CASSLTRAGELFF
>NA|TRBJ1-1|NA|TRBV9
TGTGCCAGCAGCGTAGAAGGGACAATGACTGAAGCTTTCTTT
CASSVEGTMTEAFF
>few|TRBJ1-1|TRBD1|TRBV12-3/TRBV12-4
TGTGCCAGCAGTTCGGGACAGGGGGCTCTCAACACTGAAGCTTTCTTT
CASSSGQGALNTEAFF
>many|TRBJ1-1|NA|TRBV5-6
TGTGCCAGCAGCTTGGATACAGTCATGAACACTGAAGCTTTCTTT
CASSLDTVMNTEAFF
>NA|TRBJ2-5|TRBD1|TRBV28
TGTGCCAGCAGCCCTCGACAGGGAAGAGAGACCCAGTACTTC
CASSPRQGRETQYF
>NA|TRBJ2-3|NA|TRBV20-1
TGCAGTGCTAGAGTAGGGGGGTCGACAGATACGCAGTATTTT
CSARVGGSTDTQYF
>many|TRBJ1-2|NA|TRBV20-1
TGCAGTGCTTCTTTAGGGGGCTATGGCTACACCTTC
CSASLGGYGYTF
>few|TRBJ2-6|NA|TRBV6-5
TGTGCCAGCAGTCCGCCACACTCTGGGGCCAACGTCCTGACTTTC
CASSPPHSGANVLTF
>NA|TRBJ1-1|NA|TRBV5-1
TGCGCCAGCAGCCGCACGGGGGGCTTTAACACTGAAGCTTTCTTT
CASSRTGGFNTEAFF